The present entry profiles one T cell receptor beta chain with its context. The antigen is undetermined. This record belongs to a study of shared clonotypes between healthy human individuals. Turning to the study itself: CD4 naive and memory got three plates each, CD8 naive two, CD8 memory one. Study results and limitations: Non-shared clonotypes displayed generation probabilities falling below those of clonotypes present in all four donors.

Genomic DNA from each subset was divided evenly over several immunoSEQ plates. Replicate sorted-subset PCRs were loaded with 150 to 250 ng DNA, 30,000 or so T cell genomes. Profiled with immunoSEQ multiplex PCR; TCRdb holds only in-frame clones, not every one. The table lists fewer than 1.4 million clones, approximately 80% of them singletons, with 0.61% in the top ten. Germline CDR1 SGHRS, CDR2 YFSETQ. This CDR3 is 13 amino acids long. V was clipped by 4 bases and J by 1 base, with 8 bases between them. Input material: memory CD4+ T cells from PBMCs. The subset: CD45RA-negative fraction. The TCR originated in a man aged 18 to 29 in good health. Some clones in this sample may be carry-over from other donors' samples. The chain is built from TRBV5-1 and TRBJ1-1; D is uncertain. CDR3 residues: CASSSGENTEAFF. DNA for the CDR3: TGCGCCAGCAGCAGCGGGGAGAACACTGAAGCTTTCTTT.